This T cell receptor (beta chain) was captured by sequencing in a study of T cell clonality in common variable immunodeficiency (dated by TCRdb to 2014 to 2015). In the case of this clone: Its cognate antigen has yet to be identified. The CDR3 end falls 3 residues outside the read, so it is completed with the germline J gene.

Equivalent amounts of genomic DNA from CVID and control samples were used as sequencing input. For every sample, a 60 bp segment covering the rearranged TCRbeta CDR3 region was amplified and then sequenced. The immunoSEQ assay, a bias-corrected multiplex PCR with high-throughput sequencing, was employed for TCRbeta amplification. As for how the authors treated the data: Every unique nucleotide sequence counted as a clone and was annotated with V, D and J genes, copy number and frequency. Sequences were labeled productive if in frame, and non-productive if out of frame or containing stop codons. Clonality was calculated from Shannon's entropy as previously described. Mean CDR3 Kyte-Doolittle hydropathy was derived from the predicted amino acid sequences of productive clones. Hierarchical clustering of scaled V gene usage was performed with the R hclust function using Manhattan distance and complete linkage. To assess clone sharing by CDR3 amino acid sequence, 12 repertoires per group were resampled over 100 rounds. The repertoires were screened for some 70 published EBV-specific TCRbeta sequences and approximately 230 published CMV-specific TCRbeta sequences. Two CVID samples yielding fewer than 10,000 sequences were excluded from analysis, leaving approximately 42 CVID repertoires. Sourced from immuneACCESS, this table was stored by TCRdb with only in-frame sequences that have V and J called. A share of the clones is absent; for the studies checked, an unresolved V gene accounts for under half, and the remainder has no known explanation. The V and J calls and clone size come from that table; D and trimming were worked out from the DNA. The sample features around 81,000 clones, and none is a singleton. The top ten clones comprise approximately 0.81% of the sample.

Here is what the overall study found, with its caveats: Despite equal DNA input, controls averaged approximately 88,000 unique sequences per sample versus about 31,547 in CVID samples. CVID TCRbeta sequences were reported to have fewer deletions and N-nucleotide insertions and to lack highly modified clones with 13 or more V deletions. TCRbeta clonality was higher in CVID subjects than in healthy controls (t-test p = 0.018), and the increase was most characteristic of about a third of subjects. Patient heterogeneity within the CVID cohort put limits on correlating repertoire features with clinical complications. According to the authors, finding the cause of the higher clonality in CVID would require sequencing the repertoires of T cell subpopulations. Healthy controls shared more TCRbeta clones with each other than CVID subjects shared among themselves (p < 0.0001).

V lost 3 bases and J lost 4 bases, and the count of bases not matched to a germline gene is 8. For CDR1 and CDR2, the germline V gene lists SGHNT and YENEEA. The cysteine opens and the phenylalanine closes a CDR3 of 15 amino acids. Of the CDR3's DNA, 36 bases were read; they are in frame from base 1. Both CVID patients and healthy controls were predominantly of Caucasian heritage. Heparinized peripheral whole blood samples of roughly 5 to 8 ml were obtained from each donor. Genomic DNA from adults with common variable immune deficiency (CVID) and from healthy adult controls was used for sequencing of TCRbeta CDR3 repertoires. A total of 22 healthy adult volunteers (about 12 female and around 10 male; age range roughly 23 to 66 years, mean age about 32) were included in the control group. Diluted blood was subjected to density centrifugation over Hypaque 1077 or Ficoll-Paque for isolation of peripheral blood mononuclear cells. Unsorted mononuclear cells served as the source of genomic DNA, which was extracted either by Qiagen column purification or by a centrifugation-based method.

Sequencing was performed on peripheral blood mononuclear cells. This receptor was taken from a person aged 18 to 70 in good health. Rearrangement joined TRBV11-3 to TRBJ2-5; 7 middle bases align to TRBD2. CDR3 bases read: TGTGCCAGCAGCTTTGGGGTAGGCGGGAGAGAGACC. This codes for CASSFGVGGRET. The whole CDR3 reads CASSFGVGGRETQYF.